These 25 T cell receptor beta chains came from one sample sequenced in a study of blood T cell repertoires in COVID-19. Clones were read by immunoSEQ multiplex PCR, and TCRdb kept only the in-frame ones, dropping some. The sample comprises about 210,000 clones, about 83% of which are singletons, and about 2.7% rests with the top ten. The sequencing sample was made of peripheral blood. The receptor set was obtained from a woman aged 40 to 50 with active or convalescent COVID-19.

The chain uses TRBV29-1 and TRBJ2-7, with TRBD2 as a possible D gene (5 bases). This CDR3 comprises 14 residues. CDR1 is SQVTM and CDR2 is ANQGSEA in the germline V gene. Trimming stripped 3 bases from V and 0 bases from J, with 12 bases between. The CDR3 reads CSVEVGVSSYEQYF. DNA of the CDR3: TGCAGCGTTGAGGTCGGGGTGAGCTCCTACGAGCAGTACTTC.

The V gene is TRBV4-3, the J gene TRBJ1-1, with D maybe TRBD1 (5 bases). V was trimmed by 0 bases and J by 0 bases, leaving 8 bases between them. CDR1 is LGHNA, CDR2 YSLEER, per germline. This CDR3 spans 15 amino acids. DNA for the CDR3: TGCGCCAGCAGCCAAGAGGGGCATATGAACACTGAAGCTTTCTTT. Translating gives CASSQEGHMNTEAFF.

Only a few counts were recorded for this clone. CDR3 region: CASKTTGDRENQPQHF. In nucleotides, the CDR3 is TGCGCCAGCAAAACGACAGGGGACAGGGAGAATCAGCCCCAGCATTTT. This sequence joins TRBV10-1 and TRBJ1-5, with TRBD1 matching over 9 bases. The germline V gene has CDR1 WNHNN and CDR2 SYGVQD (reference sequence). The CDR3 totals 16 residues. Trimming removed 7 bases from V and 4 bases from J; junction bases left unmatched: 11.

The V and J genes are TRBV5-4 and TRBJ1-6, with D tentatively TRBD1 (6 bases). The V gene lost 0 bases and the J gene lost 4 bases, with 14 bases spanning the gap. The germline gives CDR1 SGHNT, CDR2 YYREEE (reference sequence). This CDR3 is built from 17 residues. The CDR3: CASSLVRGSSYNSPLHF. In DNA form, the CDR3 reads TGTGCCAGCAGCTTGGTCAGGGGATCGTCGTATAATTCACCCCTCCACTTT.

This CDR3 reads CASSGVRGPNTEAFF. The CDR3 nucleotides are TGCGCCAGCTCGGGAGTGCGGGGGCCGAACACTGAAGCTTTCTTT. The chain couples TRBV5-1 to TRBJ1-1, with a tentative D call TRBD1 (6 bases). The length of the CDR3 is 15 residues. The V gene's germline CDR1 is SGHRS and CDR2 YFSETQ. The V end lost 7 bases, the J end lost 1 base, and 17 bases lay between the germline ends.

This clone was found a few times. The chain's CDR3 is CASSYSAGGWLEQYF. CDR3 nucleotides: TGTGCCAGCAGTTACTCGGCGGGAGGATGGTTAGAGCAGTACTTC. This chain connects TRBV6-5 to TRBJ2-7; 8 bases map to TRBD2. The V gene's germline CDR1 is MNHEY and CDR2 SVGAGI. Trimming took 0 bases from V and 7 from J; bases not matched to a gene: 8. The CDR3 covers 15 residues.

V and J are TRBV6-5 and TRBJ1-1; tentatively, D is TRBD1 (6 bases). CDR1 and CDR2 from the germline V gene are MNHEY and SVGAGI. CDR3 length equals 15 residues. V gave up 5 bases and J gave up 4 bases, with 17 bases separating them. Here the CDR3 DNA reads TGTGCCAGCAGTCCACCCTATCCAGGGGTCACTGAAGCTTTCTTT. Its translation: CASSPPYPGVTEAFF.

Written as DNA, the CDR3 is TGTGCCAGCAGCTTATCCCGGCTAGGTGAGAACACTGAAGCTTTCTTT. Residues: CASSLSRLGENTEAFF. The chain uses TRBV7-3 and TRBJ1-1; D unclear. The V gene lost 2 bases and the J gene lost 1 base, with 14 bases spanning the gap. Germline CDR1 is SGHTA and CDR2 is FQGTGA. The CDR3 totals 16 residues.

This clone was found a few times. CDR3 sequence: CASSLGRSSYEQYF. The CDR3 bases are TGTGCCAGCAGTTTGGGCCGCAGCTCCTACGAGCAGTACTTC. This sequence joins TRBV27 and TRBJ2-7; D unclear. The V gene's germline CDR1 is MNHEY and CDR2 SMNVEV (reference sequence). This CDR3 is built from 14 residues. V lost 3 bases and J 0 bases, leaving 9 bases between the germline ends.

The V gene is TRBV6-4, the J gene TRBJ1-5, with D uncertain. Germline V gene sequence: CDR1 MRHNA, CDR2 SNTAGT. V was trimmed by 3 bases and J by 1 base, leaving 10 bases between them. The CDR3 covers 15 residues. CDR3 bases: TGTGCCAGCAGTGATTATGGCCCGAGCAATCAGCCCCAGCATTTT. Residues: CASSDYGPSNQPQHF.

The chain joins TRBV5-4 to TRBJ2-3; 9 nucleotides line up with TRBD2. With V trimmed by 3 bases and J by 6 bases, 8 bases remained unmatched. The CDR3 consists of 15 residues. Germline V gene data show CDR1 as SGHNT and CDR2 as YYREEE (reference sequence). CDR3 residues: CASSSRAGGSDTQYF. The CDR3 region has the DNA TGTGCCAGCAGCTCGAGAGCGGGAGGATCCGATACGCAGTATTTT. Supplemented by reference TRBV5-4 and TRBJ2-3, the full variable domain reads ETGVTQSPTHLIKTRGQQVTLRCSSQSGHNTVSWYQQALGQGPQFIFQYYREEENGRGNFPPRFSGLQFPNYSSELNVNALELDDSALYLCASSSRAGGSDTQYFGPGTRLTVL.

This rearrangement joins TRBV3-1 (or the pseudogene TRBV3-2) to TRBJ2-7, with D possibly TRBD1 on 5 matching bases. The CDR3 is 16 residues long. From germline, CDR1 is LGHDT and CDR2 YNNKEL (reference sequence). The V end was cut by 1 base, the J end by 5 bases, with 18 bases between. The CDR3 loop is CASSQVPPPRVHEQYF. The CDR3 DNA follows: TGTGCCAGCAGCCAAGTACCACCGCCCAGGGTCCACGAGCAGTACTTC.

The chain uses TRBV7-6 and TRBJ2-2, with 9 bases lining up with TRBD2. The ends lost 5 bases at V and 2 bases at J; junction bases unmatched: 6. CDR1 and CDR2 (germline): SGHVS, FNYEAQ. This CDR3 has 16 amino acids. The DNA for the CDR3 is TGTGCCAGCAGCCCCGGACTAGCGCACAACACCGGGGAGCTGTTTTTT. Translation: CASSPGLAHNTGELFF.

The chain links TRBV27 to TRBJ1-2; maybe TRBD1 (5 bases). This CDR3 comprises 14 residues. The V and J ends lost 2 bases and 7 bases respectively, with 14 bases between them. Germline CDR1 is MNHEY and CDR2 is SMNVEV (reference sequence). CDR3 loop: CASSLVPTGGGYTF. CDR3 nucleotides: TGTGCCAGCAGTTTAGTCCCAACCGGGGGTGGCTACACCTTC.

The gene calls are TRBV11-3 and TRBJ2-7, with a weak D call TRBD1 (6 bases). Germline loops: CDR1 SGHNT, CDR2 YENEEA. V was pared by 1 base and J by 4 bases, with 17 bases between. CDR3 length equals 16 residues. The chain's CDR3 is CASSLASAGVAYEQYF. In nucleotides, the CDR3 is TGTGCCAGCAGCTTAGCCTCGGCAGGGGTAGCGTACGAGCAGTACTTC.

This chain uses TRBV6-5 with TRBJ1-1; possible D gene TRBD1, 6 bases. Germline CDR1 reads MNHEY; CDR2 reads SVGAGI. This CDR3 has 13 amino acids. V was clipped by 2 bases and J by 8 bases, with 12 bases between them. The CDR3 reads CASSYQTTGEAFF. The CDR3 nucleotides read TGTGCCAGCAGTTACCAAACAACAGGGGAAGCTTTCTTT.

In DNA form, the CDR3 reads TGTGCCAGCAGCGTCACCGGGGAGCTGTTTTTT. Encoded protein: CASSVTGELFF. The chain employs TRBV6-5 and TRBJ2-2, with no clear D. Trimming removed 6 bases at V and 4 bases at J, with 3 bases between. The CDR3 loop spans 11 amino acids. Germline CDR1 MNHEY, CDR2 SVGAGI.

The chain couples TRBV4-2 to TRBJ2-3; weak D call: TRBD1 (6 bases). V was shortened by 2 bases and J by 2 bases, with 14 bases between the two germline ends. This CDR3 contains 16 residues. The germline gives CDR1 LGHNA, CDR2 YNFKEQ. CDR3 region: CASSQMTDSPTDTQYF. The CDR3 region has the DNA TGTGCCAGCAGCCAAATGACGGACAGTCCCACAGATACGCAGTATTTT.

This clone showed up just once. The chain uses TRBV7-2 and TRBJ2-2, with a possible D match to TRBD2 (5 bases). CDR3 length: 15 residues. Germline V gene sequence: CDR1 SGHTA, CDR2 FQGNSA. Trimming stripped 5 bases from V and 7 bases from J, with 17 bases between. The CDR3 reads CASSLAGIINGELFF. Written as DNA, the CDR3 is TGTGCCAGCAGCCTGGCCGGGATCATCAACGGGGAGCTGTTTTTT.

In this sample, this clone turned up a few times. The rearrangement uses TRBV10-3 and TRBJ2-3; 7 positions agree with TRBD2. The CDR3 spans 14 residues. CDR1 is ENHRY, CDR2 SYGVKD, per germline. With V trimmed by 2 bases and J by 3 bases, 2 bases remained unmatched. Here the CDR3 DNA reads TGTGCCATCAGTGAGGGCGGGGGTACAGATACGCAGTATTTT. It is translated as CAISEGGGTDTQYF.

The rearrangement links TRBV14 to TRBJ2-2, with 8 bases aligning to TRBD1. In germline, CDR1 is SGHDN, CDR2 FVKESK. J was trimmed by 5 bases and V by 4 bases; bases with no gene match: 12. The CDR3 extends over 17 amino acids. CDR3 nucleotides: TGTGCCAGCAGCCCTTGGACAGGGTTGATTGGAACCGGGGAGCTGTTTTTT. Protein: CASSPWTGLIGTGELFF.

The V and J genes are TRBV5-6 and TRBJ2-1, with TRBD2 matching 10 bases. V lost 3 bases to trimming and J lost 7 bases; unmatched junction nucleotides: 7. The CDR3 sequence is 15 residues long. Germline V gene sequence: CDR1 SGHDT, CDR2 YYEEEE. CDR3 bases: TGTGCCAGCAGCTGGGGGAGTAGCGGGAGGAATGAGCAGTTCTTC. Its protein is CASSWGSSGRNEQFF.

This clone was observed once. CDR3 residues: CASSLERGLATEAFF. The CDR3 nucleotides read TGCGCCAGCAGCTTGGAGCGAGGTTTAGCCACTGAAGCTTTCTTT. This chain uses TRBV5-1 with TRBJ1-1; D is unresolved. V was cut by 0 bases and J by 4 bases, with 13 bases left in between. This CDR3 spans 15 amino acids. CDR1 SGHRS and CDR2 YFSETQ come from the germline V gene.

This clone was detected only a few times. The rearrangement links TRBV12-5 to TRBJ2-7; the D is unclear. The CDR3 runs 13 residues. Germline assignment: CDR1 LGHNT and CDR2 FRNRAP. The V gene lost 5 bases and the J gene lost 1 base, with 9 bases spanning the gap. CDR3 region: CASGPTTSYEQYF. CDR3 sequence (DNA): TGTGCTAGTGGTCCGACAACTTCCTACGAGCAGTACTTC.

The chain has TRBV30 and TRBJ2-4; TRBD2 matches 9 bases. The CDR3 is 17 amino acids. Germline lookup yields CDR1 GTSNPN and CDR2 SVGIG (reference sequence). V lost 0 bases to trimming and J lost 0 bases; unmatched junction nucleotides: 6. CDR3 sequence: CAWSVAGGYLAKNIQYF. The CDR3 DNA is TGTGCCTGGAGTGTGGCGGGAGGGTACCTAGCCAAAAACATTCAGTACTTC.